Below, 23 T cell receptor beta chains from the same sample are listed, as sequenced in a study of HIV-infected children after antiretroviral therapy interruption. RNA-based 3' RACE libraries used unique molecular identifiers. TCRdb passed the 3' RACE reads through MiXCR, listing each CDR3 protein once. The sample lists about 40,000 distinct CDR3 sequences, approximately 7% occurring once. Treatment denoted: PENTA 11 planned treatment interruption arm or continuous ART arm. The specimen comprised CD45RA+ CD4+ T cells from PBMCs, pooled from several time points, sampled from a donor given antiretroviral therapy, either interrupted or continuous. Subset given: naive CD4+ CD45RA+ CD45RO- T cells. These receptors came from a pool of human donors with HIV.

At least ten counts were recorded for this clonotype. Relative to the germline gene, one junction end is altered; a read error may explain this. V and J are TRBV12-3 or TRBV12-4 and TRBJ2-3, with TRBD1 matching over 8 bases. The CDR3 spans 15 residues. CDR3: CASSLTRTGTETLYF. CDR3 nucleotides: TGTGCCAGCAGTTTAACGCGGACAGGGACAGAAACGCTGTATTTT.

The chain uses TRBV12-5 and TRBJ1-1; TRBD1 matches 8 bases. The CDR3 spans 14 residues. Per the germline V gene, CDR1 is LGHNT and CDR2 is FRNRAP. After removal of 6 bases from V and 7 bases from J, the junction contained 10 bases not matched to a gene. The CDR3 nucleotides read TGTGCTAGTGGACTCGTACAGGGGGGGATTGAAGCTTTCTTT. Amino acids: CASGLVQGGIEAFF.

This clonotype was seen at least ten times. Sequence at one end of the junction differs from germline and may be a read error. The J gene is TRBJ2-5, the V gene TRBV30; D perhaps matches TRBD2 (6 bases). In germline, CDR1 is GTSNPN, CDR2 SVGIG (reference sequence). The CDR3 is made up of 13 amino acids. CDR3 nucleotides: TGTGCCTGGAGTCTGTGGGGGGAGGACACCCAGTACTTT. Translation: CAWSLWGEDTQYF.

As for this clonotype: Mismatch with germline at one junction end may stem from a read error. V gene TRBV13 combines with J gene TRBJ2-5; 11 bases map to TRBD2. Germline CDR1 and CDR2: PRHDT and FYEKMQ (reference sequence). The CDR3 contains 19 residues. Here the CDR3 DNA reads TGTGCCAGCAGCGTAGGCTGGACCACTAGCGGGGGAGAGAAAGAGACCCAGTACTTC. Its protein is CASSVGWTTSGGEKETQYF.

The table lists this clonotype with many counts. The chain links TRBV6-1 to TRBJ2-5; D is perhaps TRBD2 (5 bases). This CDR3 has 16 amino acids. Germline V gene lookup returns CDR1 MNHNS and CDR2 SASEGT. Trimming stripped 1 base from V and 5 bases from J, with 17 bases between. In DNA form, the CDR3 reads TGTGCCAGCAGTGAAGTTTTGAGGTCGGTAGCGGAGACCCAGTACTTC. This codes for CASSEVLRSVAETQYF.

This clonotype was seen at least ten times. The chain combines TRBV4-1 with TRBJ2-3, with 9 bases matching TRBD1. The germline CDR1 and CDR2 sequences are MGHRA and YSYEKL. V lost 0 bases to trimming and J lost 1 base; unmatched junction nucleotides: 11. There are 19 residues in the CDR3. CDR3: CASSQEGKIQGAGTDTQYF. The CDR3 bases are TGCGCCAGCAGCCAAGAGGGAAAGATACAGGGGGCTGGCACAGATACGCAGTATTTT.

This clonotype was seen at least ten times. The chain combines TRBV18 with TRBJ2-7, with 12 bases identical to TRBD1. With V trimmed by 2 bases and J by 0 bases, 8 bases remained unmatched. The CDR3 has 18 amino acids. The germline V gene encodes CDR1 KGHSH and CDR2 LQKENI. DNA for the CDR3: TGTGCCAGCTCACCAATTCGGGACAGGGGGCAGGTCTCCTACGAGCAGTACTTC. Its protein product is CASSPIRDRGQVSYEQYF.

This clonotype was detected ten times or more. The V gene is TRBV2, the J gene TRBJ2-5; D call uncertain. This CDR3 comprises 10 residues. Trimming left V 6 bases short and J 5 bases short, with 4 bases between. Germline CDR1 reads SNHLY; CDR2 reads FYNNEI. In nucleotides, the CDR3 is TGTGCCAGCAGACATGAGACCCAGTACTTC. This translates into CASRHETQYF.

The chain employs TRBV2 and TRBJ2-1; 13 nucleotides align to TRBD2. V lost 6 bases, J lost 6 bases, and 5 bases stayed unmatched. CDR3 length equals 15 residues. Germline assignment: CDR1 SNHLY and CDR2 FYNNEI. CDR3 amino acids: CASRPLAGGGNEQFF. The CDR3 DNA is TGTGCCAGCAGGCCACTAGCGGGGGGGGGCAATGAGCAGTTCTTC.

This clonotype was recorded many times. This sequence joins TRBV5-1 and TRBJ1-1; D unclear. The CDR3 runs 15 residues. V lost 1 base and J 1 base, leaving 11 bases between the germline ends. Germline V gene lookup returns CDR1 SGHRS and CDR2 YFSETQ. CDR3 protein: CASSLYGQPNTEAFF. CDR3 coding DNA: TGCGCCAGCAGCTTGTATGGGCAGCCGAACACTGAAGCTTTCTTT.

This clonotype was observed many times. This chain uses TRBV12-3 or TRBV12-4 with TRBJ2-2, with D perhaps TRBD1 (6 bases). The V gene lost 4 bases and the J gene lost 8 bases, with 8 bases spanning the gap. The CDR3 spans 12 residues. CDR3 amino acids: CASSYRVGELFF. The CDR3 DNA is TGTGCCAGCAGTTACAGGGTTGGGGAGCTGTTTTTT.

As regards this clonotype: An end of the junction does not agree with germline; a read error may underlie this. The rearrangement joins TRBV3-1 to TRBJ2-5; possibly TRBD2 for D (7 bases). CDR3 length: 16 residues. Germline values: CDR1 LGHDT, CDR2 YNNKEL (reference sequence). DNA of the CDR3: TGTGCTAGCAGTAACTGGGGGGGCGCTGACCAAGACACCCAGTACTTT. It specifies CASSNWGGADQDTQYF.

This clonotype was counted at least ten times. The chain couples TRBV6-2 or TRBV6-3 to TRBJ2-4; the D is unclear. The germline V gene encodes CDR1 MNHEY and CDR2 SVGEGT. V was shortened by 4 bases and J by 4 bases, with 8 bases between the two germline ends. CDR3 length: 13 amino acids. The CDR3 is CASSSGSKNIQYF. CDR3 DNA: TGTGCCAGCAGTTCCGGGTCAAAAAACATTCAGTACTTC.

This clonotype ranks as medium-sized (0.01 to 0.1%). One end of the junction does not line up with germline, which may come from a read error. The chain carries TRBV4-1 and TRBJ2-1; 9 bases fit TRBD1. The CDR3 covers 16 residues. Germline CDR1 is MGHRA and CDR2 is YSYEKL. The CDR3 loop is CASSQDDRGYYAEQFF. CDR3 DNA sequence: TGTGCCAGCAGCCAAGATGACAGGGGGTACTATGCTGAGCAGTTCTTC.

This clonotype was observed many times. This sequence joins TRBV10-2 and TRBJ2-1, with D perhaps given as TRBD1 or TRBD2 (5 bases each). This CDR3 is built from 15 residues. Germline V gives CDR1 WSHSY, CDR2 SAAADI. V was shortened by 9 bases and J by 4 bases, with 19 bases between the two germline ends. The CDR3 region is CARPGAKVGYNEQFF. CDR3 bases: TGCGCCAGACCCGGGGCAAAGGTGGGTTACAATGAGCAGTTCTTC.

There are many counts of this clonotype. This chain uses TRBV27 with TRBJ2-1; TRBD2 aligns across 9 bases. After removal of 5 bases from V and 2 bases from J, the junction contained 4 bases not matched to a gene. The length of the CDR3 is 15 residues. Looked up from germline, CDR1 is MNHEY and CDR2 is SMNVEV (reference sequence). The CDR3 sequence is CASSGLAGTYNEQFF. Here the CDR3 DNA reads TGTGCCAGCAGTGGGCTAGCGGGGACCTACAATGAGCAGTTCTTC.

This clonotype was seen many times. The junction and the germline gene differ at one end; a read error may be behind it. The J gene is TRBJ2-5, the V gene TRBV4-2, with a weak D call TRBD1 (6 bases). The CDR3 runs to 14 residues. Looked up from germline, CDR1 is LGHNA and CDR2 is YNFKEQ. CDR3 sequence (DNA): TGTGCCAGCAGCCAAGAAACAGGGCAAGACACCCAGTACTTT. Its protein product is CASSQETGQDTQYF.

The chain has TRBV7-2 and TRBJ1-2; possibly TRBD1 for D (5 bases). Between the trimmed V and J ends, which lost 5 bases and 6 bases, there was a span of 19 bases. CDR3 length equals 15 residues. Germline lookup yields CDR1 SGHTA and CDR2 FQGNSA. CDR3 DNA sequence: TGTGCCAGCAGCACATATGGGGGATACCCCAATGGCTACACCTTC. It codes for CASSTYGGYPNGYTF.

This clonotype has ten or more counts. CDR3 protein: CASGTSGFPYEQYF. CDR3 coding DNA: TGCGCCAGCGGGACTAGCGGCTTTCCCTACGAGCAGTACTTC. J is TRBJ2-7 and V is TRBV23-1; TRBD2 matches 11 bases. TRBV23-1 is assigned to the ORF class and has an uncertain function. This CDR3 region has 14 residues. Trimming removed 8 bases from V and 2 bases from J; junction bases left unmatched: 5.

This clonotype was counted ten times or more. This chain joins TRBV27 and TRBJ2-2; 14 nucleotides match TRBD2. J lost 5 bases, V lost 0 bases, and 2 bases had no gene match. The germline V gene has CDR1 MNHEY and CDR2 SMNVEV (reference sequence). This CDR3 is built from 17 residues. CDR3 loop: CASSLSGLAGVTGELFF. The CDR3 bases are TGTGCCAGCAGTTTATCGGGACTAGCGGGAGTTACCGGGGAGCTGTTTTTT.

This clonotype showed up many times. The chain carries TRBV28 and TRBJ2-1; possibly TRBD1 for D (6 bases). Per germline, CDR1 MDHEN and CDR2 SYDVKM. V was clipped by 6 bases and J by 4 bases, with 13 bases between them. The CDR3 runs to 14 residues. The CDR3 nucleotides read TGTGCCAGCAGAGACCGGGACATATACAATGAGCAGTTCTTC. This translates into CASRDRDIYNEQFF.

The table lists this clonotype with many counts. A read error may account for a junction end that differs from germline. V is TRBV11-2 and J is TRBJ1-3; 9 bases map to TRBD1. This CDR3 is built from 18 residues. Germline CDR1 is SGHAT and CDR2 is FQNNGV. CDR3 region: CVSSKVPGQGISGNTLYF. CDR3 DNA sequence: TGTGTCAGCAGCAAAGTTCCGGGACAGGGAATTTCTGGAAATACGCTCTATTTT.

In its sample, this clonotype was seen many times. This chain connects TRBV12-3 or TRBV12-4 to TRBJ2-7, with a possible D match to TRBD2 (6 bases). The V gene lost 7 bases and the J gene lost 7 bases, with 17 bases spanning the gap. This CDR3 contains 13 residues. The CDR3 protein is CASTPTGVGEQYF. The CDR3 nucleotides are TGTGCCAGCACCCCAACGGGGGTGGGGGAGCAGTACTTC.